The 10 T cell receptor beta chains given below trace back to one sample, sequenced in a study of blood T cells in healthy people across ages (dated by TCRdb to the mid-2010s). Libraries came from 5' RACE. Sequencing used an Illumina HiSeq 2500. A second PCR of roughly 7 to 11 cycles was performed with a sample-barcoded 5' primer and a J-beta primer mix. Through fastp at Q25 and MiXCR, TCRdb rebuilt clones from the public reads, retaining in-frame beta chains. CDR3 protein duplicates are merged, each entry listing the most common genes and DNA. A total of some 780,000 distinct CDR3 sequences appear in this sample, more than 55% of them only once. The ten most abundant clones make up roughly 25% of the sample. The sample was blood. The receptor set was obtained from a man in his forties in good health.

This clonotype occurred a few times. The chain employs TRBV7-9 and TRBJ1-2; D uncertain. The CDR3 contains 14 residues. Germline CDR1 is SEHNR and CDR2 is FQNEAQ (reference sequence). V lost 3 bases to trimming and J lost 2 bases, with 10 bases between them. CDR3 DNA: TGTGCCAGCAGCTTTCTTGGGATAAACTATGGCTACACCTTC. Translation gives CASSFLGINYGYTF.

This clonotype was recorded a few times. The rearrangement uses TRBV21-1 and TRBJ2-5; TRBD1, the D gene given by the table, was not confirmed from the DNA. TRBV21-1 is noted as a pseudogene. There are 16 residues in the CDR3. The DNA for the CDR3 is TGTGCCAGCAGCGGAGCGAGGACAGGCCGGGGAGAGACCCAGTACTTC. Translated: CASSGARTGRGETQYF.

CDR3 region: CASSYSGRSSYNEQFF. The CDR3 nucleotides read TGTGCCAGCAGTTACTCAGGGCGTAGCTCCTACAATGAGCAGTTCTTC. The chain uses TRBV6-5 and TRBJ2-1; D call uncertain. Germline V gene sequence: CDR1 MNHEY, CDR2 SVGAGI. The V gene lost 0 bases and the J gene lost 0 bases, with 9 bases spanning the gap. The CDR3 runs 16 residues.

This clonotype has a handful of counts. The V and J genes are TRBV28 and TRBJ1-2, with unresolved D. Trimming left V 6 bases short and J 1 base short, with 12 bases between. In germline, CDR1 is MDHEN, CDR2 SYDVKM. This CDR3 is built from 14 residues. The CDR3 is CASSRSGINYGYTF. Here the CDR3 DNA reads TGTGCCAGCAGCCGCTCAGGAATTAACTATGGCTACACCTTC.

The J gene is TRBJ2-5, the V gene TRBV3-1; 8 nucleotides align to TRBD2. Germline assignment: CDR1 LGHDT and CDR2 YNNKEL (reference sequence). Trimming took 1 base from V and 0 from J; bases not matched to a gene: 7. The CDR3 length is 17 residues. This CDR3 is CASSQASTSVYQETQYF. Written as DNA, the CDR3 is TGTGCCAGCAGCCAAGCCTCGACTAGCGTGTACCAAGAGACCCAGTACTTC.

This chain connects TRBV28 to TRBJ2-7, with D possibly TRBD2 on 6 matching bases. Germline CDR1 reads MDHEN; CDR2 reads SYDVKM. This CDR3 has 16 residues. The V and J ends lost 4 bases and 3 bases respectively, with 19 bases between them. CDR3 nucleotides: TGTGCCAGCAGTTCCTCTTATCCGGGAGCCCACTACGAGCAGTACTTC. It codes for CASSSSYPGAHYEQYF.

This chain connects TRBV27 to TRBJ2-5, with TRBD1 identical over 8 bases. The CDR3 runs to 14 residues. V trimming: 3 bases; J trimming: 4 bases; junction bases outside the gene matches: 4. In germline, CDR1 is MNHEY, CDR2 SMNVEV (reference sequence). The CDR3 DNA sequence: TGTGCCAGCAGTTTTGGTGACAGGGGAGAGACCCAGTACTTC. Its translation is CASSFGDRGETQYF.

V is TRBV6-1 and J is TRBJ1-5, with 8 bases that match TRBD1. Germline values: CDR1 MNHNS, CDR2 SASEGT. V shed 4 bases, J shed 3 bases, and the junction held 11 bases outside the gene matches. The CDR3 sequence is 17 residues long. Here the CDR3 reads CASSARTGTDLNQPQHF. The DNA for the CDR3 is TGTGCCAGCAGTGCCCGGACAGGGACGGATCTCAATCAGCCCCAGCATTTT.

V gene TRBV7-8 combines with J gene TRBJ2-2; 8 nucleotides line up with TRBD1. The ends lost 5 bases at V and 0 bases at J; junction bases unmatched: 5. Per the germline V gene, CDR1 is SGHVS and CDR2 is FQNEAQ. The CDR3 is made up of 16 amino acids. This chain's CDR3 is CASSLRTGPNTGELFF. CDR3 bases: TGTGCCAGCAGCCTCAGGACAGGGCCGAACACCGGGGAGCTGTTTTTT.

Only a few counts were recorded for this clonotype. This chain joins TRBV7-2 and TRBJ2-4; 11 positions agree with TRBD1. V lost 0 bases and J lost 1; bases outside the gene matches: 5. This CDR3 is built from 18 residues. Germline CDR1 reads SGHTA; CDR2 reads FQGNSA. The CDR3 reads CASSLAGQGVAAKNIQYF. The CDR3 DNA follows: TGTGCCAGCAGCTTAGCGGGACAGGGGGTTGCGGCCAAAAACATTCAGTACTTC. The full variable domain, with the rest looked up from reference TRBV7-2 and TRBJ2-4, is GAGVSQSPSNKVTEKGKDVELRCDPISGHTALYWYRQSLGQGLEFLIYFQGNSAPDKSGLPSDRFSAERTGGSVSTLTIQRTQQEDSAVYLCASSLAGQGVAAKNIQYFGAGTRLSVL.